This T cell receptor beta chain was obtained from a study of human T cells and chemical hapten exposure. For the library, individual cDNA molecules each received unique molecular identifiers. One entry per CDR3 protein results from TCRdb running MiXCR on the RACE reads. Among about 110,000 distinct CDR3 sequences listed, 9.2% were seen once. Trimming removed 4 bases at V and 3 bases at J, with 12 bases between. Germline CDR1 reads ENHRY; CDR2 reads SYGVKD. The CDR3 covers 14 residues. Specified time point: patch test 2, 6 weeks after DPC sensitization. Noted treatment: therapeutic diphenylcyclopropenone sensitization with weekly scalp DPC. Study findings and constraints: DPC sensitization produced no change in TCRs with frequency above 1 in 1000.

Regarding this clonotype: As yet, its antigen is unknown.

This TCR was recovered from a woman aged 40-49 years with alopecia areata. Some clones in this sample may be carry-over from other donors' samples. The chain combines TRBV10-3 with TRBJ1-1, with D hard to call. Sequencing used whole blood, obtained in connection with sensitization to the hapten diphenylcyclopropenone (DPC). This CDR3 is CAISGGGAYTEAFF. CDR3 in DNA: TGTGCCATCAGTGGTGGAGGAGCGTACACTGAAGCTTTCTTT.